The clone carrying this T cell receptor (beta chain) appeared many times. TCRdb re-called the 5' RACE reads through MiXCR, storing one row per CDR3 protein. The sample shows fewer than 350,000 distinct CDR3 sequences, 7.5% to 9% of them seen only once. The entry originates in a study of T cells after yellow fever vaccination. Germline CDR1 MNHEY, CDR2 SVGEGT. The V end was cut by 4 bases, the J end by 7 bases, with 10 bases between. The CDR3 contains 13 residues. The receptor comes from a man younger than 35 who received the YFV17D yellow fever vaccine. Source: PBMCs, taken on the day of the first yellow fever vaccination. The chain couples TRBV6-2 or TRBV6-3 to TRBJ2-2; D gene unclear. This CDR3 reads CASSSLFGGELFF. Written as DNA, the CDR3 is TGTGCCAGCAGTTCCCTCTTCGGCGGGGAGCTGTTTTTT.